Presented here are 7 T cell receptor beta chains from one specimen sequenced in a study of blood T cell repertoires in COVID-19. TCRdb's copy holds only in-frame clones and misses some; the assay was immunoSEQ multiplex PCR. This sample has approximately 210,000 clones, with over 75% found just once. Sequencing was done on a sample of peripheral blood. These receptor sequences come from a human donor in a cohort sampled during active COVID-19.

This rearrangement joins TRBV7-2 to TRBJ2-3, with unresolved D. The CDR3 totals 14 residues. V gave up 1 base and J gave up 6 bases, with 11 bases separating them. Germline V gene data show CDR1 as SGHTA and CDR2 as FQGNSA. The chain's CDR3 is CASSLGPAADTQYF. In DNA, the CDR3 is TGTGCCAGCAGCTTAGGCCCGGCGGCCGATACGCAGTATTTT.

The gene calls are TRBV21-1 and TRBJ2-7; TRBD1 is the table's D call and was not checked against the DNA. TRBV21-1 is flagged as a pseudogene. This CDR3 is 16 amino acids long. As DNA, the CDR3 is TGTGCCAGCAGCAACCCGTTAAGGGGGAGCTCCTACGAGCAGTACTTC. It specifies CASSNPLRGSSYEQYF.

The rearrangement joins TRBV6-5 to TRBJ2-7; D gene ambiguous. Between the trimmed V and J ends, which lost 6 bases and 7 bases, there was a span of 13 bases. Germline loops: CDR1 MNHEY, CDR2 SVGAGI. The CDR3 runs to 12 residues. The CDR3 loop is CASSRTKAEQYF. The CDR3, as DNA: TGTGCCAGCAGCCGAACAAAAGCGGAGCAGTACTTC.

This clone was detected once. The chain combines TRBV19 with TRBJ1-3; D unresolved. CDR1 LNHDA and CDR2 SQIVND come from the germline V gene (reference sequence). The V gene lost 7 bases and the J gene lost 0 bases, with 10 bases spanning the gap. This CDR3 contains 14 residues. Written as DNA, the CDR3 is TGTGCCAGTATGTTTCAGTCCTCTGGAAACACCATATATTTT. This translates into CASMFQSSGNTIYF.

With regard to this clone: This sample also contains other DNA sequences that code for the same CDR3. The chain links TRBV20-1 to TRBJ1-1; a possible D gene is TRBD1 (5 bases). V was pared by 6 bases and J by 5 bases, with 10 bases between. Germline CDR1 is DFQATT and CDR2 is SNEGSKA (reference sequence). The CDR3 sequence is 11 residues long. The CDR3 bases are TGCAGTGCGGGACGGGGGACTGAAGCTTTCTTT. This encodes CSAGRGTEAFF.

The rearrangement joins TRBV27 to TRBJ1-6; 10 nucleotides align to TRBD1. The germline gives CDR1 MNHEY, CDR2 SMNVEV (reference sequence). J lost 8 bases, V lost 8 bases, and 9 bases had no gene match. CDR3 length equals 15 residues. This chain's CDR3 is CASRVGGQGHSPLHF. In DNA form, the CDR3 reads TGTGCCAGCCGGGTGGGGGGACAGGGGCATTCACCCCTCCACTTT.

The chain carries TRBV27 and TRBJ2-7; D unclear. V was trimmed by 6 bases and J by 4 bases, leaving 13 bases between them. Germline assignment: CDR1 MNHEY and CDR2 SMNVEV (reference sequence). The CDR3 extends over 13 amino acids. Written as DNA, the CDR3 is TGTGCCAGCAGGCTCCGAAACAGATACGAGCAGTACTTC. It translates to CASRLRNRYEQYF.